The 27 T cell receptor beta chains in this list originate from one sample, sequenced in a study of cytomegalovirus exposure and HLA in healthy donors. PCR employed 60 Vbeta and 13 Jbeta primers. Profiled with immunoSEQ multiplex PCR; TCRdb holds only in-frame clones, not every one. The table shows over 150,000 clones, with more than 75% occurring only once. Sample: PBMCs. Receptor source: a girl less than two years old in good health and CMV-seronegative.

V is TRBV27 and J is TRBJ2-1, with TRBD1 matching over 8 bases. The CDR3 extends over 18 amino acids. V shed 5 bases and J 11 bases; nucleotides not matched to a gene: 23. From germline, CDR1 is MNHEY and CDR2 SMNVEV (reference sequence). CDR3 loop: CASSVFRGFRGQVGQQFF. The CDR3 DNA reads TGTGCCAGCAGTGTTTTTAGGGGATTTAGGGGACAGGTCGGTCAGCAGTTCTTC.

Comment on this clone: At one end, the junction sequence differs from germline, possibly due to a read error. The chain employs TRBV20-1 and TRBJ2-7, with 8 bases identical to TRBD2. The CDR3 is made up of 11 amino acids. Germline lookup yields CDR1 DFQATT and CDR2 SNEGSKA (reference sequence). In DNA, the CDR3 is TGCAGTACTAGCGGAGGCTACGAGCAGTACTTC. Its protein is CSTSGGYEQYF.

The rearrangement joins TRBV11-2 to TRBJ2-1, with 7 bases fitting TRBD2. The ends lost 3 bases at V and 5 bases at J; junction bases unmatched: 13. The germline V gene encodes CDR1 SGHAT and CDR2 FQNNGV. The CDR3 extends over 17 amino acids. CDR3 region: CASSLRPRTSEDNEQFF. CDR3 in DNA: TGTGCCAGCAGCTTGAGGCCCCGGACTAGTGAAGACAATGAGCAGTTCTTC.

V usage is TRBV19 and J usage is TRBJ2-5; TRBD2 might be the D (6 bases). V was pared by 2 bases and J by 1 base, with 11 bases between. CDR1 and CDR2 from the germline V gene are LNHDA and SQIVND (reference sequence). The CDR3 covers 15 residues. CDR3 protein: CASSIWGELQETQYF. CDR3 DNA: TGTGCCAGTAGTATATGGGGGGAGCTCCAAGAGACCCAGTACTTC.

This clone was seen a handful of times. The chain recombines TRBV7-3 with TRBJ2-3, with D possibly TRBD2 on 6 matching bases. Germline V lookup: CDR1 SGHTA, CDR2 FQGTGA. V lost 3 bases to trimming and J lost 8 bases, with 18 bases between them. The CDR3 totals 15 residues. The CDR3: CASSLLGTAGGTQYF. DNA of the CDR3: TGTGCCAGCAGCTTGTTGGGGACCGCCGGGGGTACGCAGTATTTT.

V and J are TRBV11-2 and TRBJ1-4, with 8 bases aligning to TRBD1. The CDR3 extends over 15 amino acids. The V segment lost 1 base and the J segment 7 bases; nucleotides outside the gene matches: 5. Germline V lookup: CDR1 SGHAT, CDR2 FQNNGV. CDR3 region: CASSLGQGYGEKLFF. The DNA for the CDR3 is TGTGCCAGCAGCTTAGGACAGGGGTATGGTGAAAAACTGTTTTTT.

The J gene is TRBJ2-1, the V gene TRBV11-3; TRBD1 aligns across 8 bases. Germline V lookup: CDR1 SGHNT, CDR2 YENEEA. CDR3 length equals 15 residues. After removal of 5 bases from V and 8 bases from J, the junction contained 11 bases not matched to a gene. CDR3 coding DNA: TGTGCCAGCAGCCCGGGACAGGCACAACAATATGAGCAGTTCTTC. This gives the protein CASSPGQAQQYEQFF.

The genes are TRBV5-1 and TRBJ2-2; TRBD2 might be the D (5 bases). Germline-derived CDR1 and CDR2 are SGHRS and YFSETQ. The V end was cut by 7 bases, the J end by 5 bases, with 18 bases between. The CDR3 is 15 residues long. CDR3 amino acids: CASVPLSRGTGELFF. CDR3 DNA sequence: TGCGCCAGCGTTCCTCTCAGTCGGGGAACCGGGGAGCTGTTTTTT.

The chain employs TRBV13 and TRBJ2-7; D gene ambiguous. V was shortened by 1 base and J by 0 bases, with 10 bases between the two germline ends. CDR1 is PRHDT, CDR2 FYEKMQ, per germline (reference sequence). This CDR3 has 15 residues. CDR3 region: CASSLAVLNSYEQYF. The CDR3 coding sequence is TGTGCCAGCAGCTTAGCGGTTCTAAACTCCTACGAGCAGTACTTC.

As for this clone: At one end, the junction sequence differs from germline, possibly due to a read error. V gene TRBV25-1 combines with J gene TRBJ2-7; TRBD1 agrees at 10 bases. The germline V gene encodes CDR1 MGHDK and CDR2 SYGVNS. This CDR3 region has 13 residues. The DNA for the CDR3 is TGTGCCAGTAGTGACAGGGGGCCAGGCGAGCAGTACTTC. It yields the protein CASSDRGPGEQYF.

The DNA of the CDR3 is TGTGCCAGCTCACCATTGGAGACAGGGCCAGAGACCCAGTACTTC. This gives the protein CASSPLETGPETQYF. The chain joins TRBV18 to TRBJ2-5; 7 bases are shared with TRBD1. The CDR3 runs to 15 residues. Trimming at V came to 2 bases and at J to 4 bases, leaving 7 bases not matched to a gene. Germline loops: CDR1 KGHSH, CDR2 LQKENI.

The CDR3 protein is CASSYRRGLTYEQYF. The CDR3 nucleotides are TGTGCCAGCAGTTACCGGAGGGGGCTTACCTACGAGCAGTACTTC. This sequence joins TRBV6-5 and TRBJ2-7, with TRBD1 as a possible D gene (7 bases). Germline lookup yields CDR1 MNHEY and CDR2 SVGAGI. V gave up 2 bases and J gave up 2 bases, with 13 bases separating them. The CDR3 covers 15 residues.

This chain joins TRBV6-6 and TRBJ2-7; TRBD1 aligns across 7 bases. This CDR3 has 13 amino acids. The junction had 8 bases not matched to a gene; V was cut back by 5 bases and J by 7 bases. Germline CDR1 is MNHNY and CDR2 is SVGAGI (reference sequence). The CDR3 region has the DNA TGTGCCAGCAGTCTGGGTAGGGGGCCAGAGCAGTACTTC. Amino acid sequence: CASSLGRGPEQYF.

J is TRBJ2-3 and V is TRBV27; a weak D match, TRBD2 (5 bases). Between the trimmed V and J ends, which lost 3 bases and 0 bases, there was a span of 13 bases. Looked up from germline, CDR1 is MNHEY and CDR2 is SMNVEV (reference sequence). The CDR3 is made up of 16 amino acids. The CDR3 nucleotides are TGTGCCAGCAGTTTTAGCCCGGGAAGGAGCACAGATACGCAGTATTTT. It is translated as CASSFSPGRSTDTQYF.

The V gene is TRBV29-1, the J gene TRBJ2-3, with TRBD2 as a possible D gene (8 bases). V dropped 7 bases and J dropped 3 bases, with 14 bases sitting between them. The CDR3 loop spans 13 amino acids. Germline lookup yields CDR1 SQVTM and CDR2 ANQGSEA. As DNA, the CDR3 is TGCAGCGGGGACAGCGGGGGTACAGATACGCAGTATTTT. Its protein product is CSGDSGGTDTQYF.

A few counts support this clone. The gene calls are TRBV7-8 and TRBJ1-1; 7 bases line up with TRBD1. CDR1 is SGHVS and CDR2 is FQNEAQ in the germline V gene. Trimming removed 4 bases from V and 1 base from J; junction bases left unmatched: 9. CDR3 size: 16 residues. The CDR3 nucleotides are TGTGCCAGCAGCTCGACACCTAGGACAGGGAACACTGAAGCTTTCTTT. Residues: CASSSTPRTGNTEAFF.

J is TRBJ1-1 and V is TRBV30; unclear D gene. Per germline, CDR1 GTSNPN and CDR2 SVGIG (reference sequence). Trimming took off 0 bases at V and 3 bases at J, with 8 bases between the two ends. The CDR3 sequence is 13 residues long. The CDR3, as DNA: TGTGCCTGGAGTGTGTTACGGTACACTGAAGCTTTCTTT. This codes for CAWSVLRYTEAFF.

This rearrangement joins TRBV15 to TRBJ2-3; D is unresolved. Trimming took off 0 bases at V and 5 bases at J, with 9 bases between the two ends. Germline CDR1 and CDR2: LNHNV and YYDKDF (reference sequence). This CDR3 comprises 14 residues. The CDR3 DNA reads TGTGCCACCAGCAGAGACAACCTACTAGATACGCAGTATTTT. Translation: CATSRDNLLDTQYF.

CDR3 in amino acids: CSVEGTEPYEQYF. The CDR3, as DNA: TGCAGCGTTGAAGGGACAGAGCCCTACGAGCAGTACTTC. This chain links TRBV29-1 with TRBJ2-5, with D perhaps matching TRBD1 (6 bases). The DNA end favors TRBJ2-7, so the J call may be wrong. The germline V gene has CDR1 SQVTM and CDR2 ANQGSEA. There are 13 residues in the CDR3.

This clone showed up just once. The junction and the germline gene differ at one end; a read error may be behind it. The chain is built from TRBV7-9 and TRBJ1-1; the D is unclear. Germline V gene sequence: CDR1 SEHNR, CDR2 FQNEAQ (reference sequence). The CDR3 extends over 12 amino acids. Here the CDR3 reads CSSSLASGEAFF. In nucleotides, the CDR3 is TGTTCCAGCAGCTTAGCGAGCGGGGAAGCTTTCTTT.

This clone occurred once. The rearrangement links TRBV27 to TRBJ2-3; TRBD2 might be the D (5 bases). Germline V gene sequence: CDR1 MNHEY, CDR2 SMNVEV (reference sequence). With 3 bases removed from V and 0 bases from J, the gap between germline ends came to 7 bases. This CDR3 has 14 residues. The CDR3 is CASSFRRSTDTQYF. DNA of the CDR3: TGTGCCAGCAGTTTTCGGAGGAGCACAGATACGCAGTATTTT.

The rearrangement links TRBV7-8 to TRBJ2-1, with TRBD2 matching 8 bases. Looked up from germline, CDR1 is SGHVS and CDR2 is FQNEAQ. The CDR3 has 15 amino acids. Germline trimming cut 6 bases from V and 10 bases from J; bases unmatched to any gene: 14. CDR3 in amino acids: CASRSGGRTFREQFF. The CDR3 coding sequence is TGTGCCAGCAGGAGCGGGGGTAGAACTTTCCGCGAGCAGTTCTTC.

This chain joins TRBV15 and TRBJ2-1, with 11 nucleotides matching TRBD2. The CDR3 extends over 14 amino acids. With V trimmed by 3 bases and J by 7 bases, 2 bases remained unmatched. Germline lookup yields CDR1 LNHNV and CDR2 YYDKDF (reference sequence). The CDR3, as DNA: TGTGCCACCAGCAGGGCTAGCGGGAGGAATGAGCAGTTCTTC. Its protein is CATSRASGRNEQFF.

This clone was found a few times. This sequence joins TRBV14 and TRBJ2-7, with TRBD1 as a possible D gene (6 bases). CDR3 length: 14 residues. V lost 1 base and J lost 6, with 13 bases in between. Germline CDR1 is SGHDN and CDR2 is FVKESK. This chain's CDR3 is CASSQVLGTFEQYF. DNA of the CDR3: TGTGCCAGCAGCCAAGTCCTTGGGACATTCGAGCAGTACTTC.

The table lists this clone with a count of one. This chain connects TRBV10-1 to TRBJ2-7; D may be TRBD1 (6 bases). Trimming took 7 bases from V and 2 from J, leaving 12 bases between them. The CDR3 is made up of 13 amino acids. Germline V CDR1 and CDR2: WNHNN, SYGVQD (reference sequence). For the CDR3, the DNA is TGCGCCAGCATTAACAGGGAGACCTACGAGCAGTACTTC. Translation: CASINRETYEQYF.

The chain combines TRBV19 with TRBJ1-4; possibly TRBD1 for D (6 bases). With 7 bases removed from V and 8 bases from J, the gap between germline ends came to 20 bases. CDR1 is LNHDA, CDR2 SQIVND, per germline (reference sequence). CDR3 length equals 15 residues. CDR3 sequence (DNA): TGTGCCAGTACCACATACAGGGCCCTACGCGAAAAACTGTTTTTT. This translates into CASTTYRALREKLFF.

This sequence joins TRBV4-1 and TRBJ2-3, with 8 nucleotides matching TRBD2. The length of the CDR3 is 17 residues. The junction had 11 bases not matched to a gene; V was cut back by 2 bases and J by 4 bases. CDR1 and CDR2 from the germline V gene are MGHRA and YSYEKL. The CDR3 spells CASSQNVNRGGPDTQYF. The CDR3 coding sequence is TGCGCCAGCAGCCAAAATGTAAACCGGGGGGGCCCAGATACGCAGTATTTT.